The clone carrying this TCR beta chain was observed a handful of times. Its antigen is unidentified. This sample is drawn from a study of post-analysis software for immune sequencing data. Study observations and caveats: The five TRBV segments detected at higher frequency in patients than in controls included TRBV5-6, TRBV5-1 and TRBV20-1.

The CDR3 is 13 amino acids. The TCR beta cDNA libraries contained unique molecular identifiers. MiXCR, run by TCRdb on the PCR reads, gives a single entry per CDR3 protein. The sample holds a few hundred thousand distinct CDR3 sequences, around 34% seen once. The specimen was blood. The chain carries TRBV21-1 and TRBJ2-4. TRBV21-1 is marked as a pseudogene. This TCR was sampled from a girl aged 5 to 17 with multiple sclerosis. CDR3 sequence reads: CASRGKRINIQYF. The CDR3 bases are TGTGCCAGCAGGGGTAAAAGGATAAACATTCAGTACTTC.